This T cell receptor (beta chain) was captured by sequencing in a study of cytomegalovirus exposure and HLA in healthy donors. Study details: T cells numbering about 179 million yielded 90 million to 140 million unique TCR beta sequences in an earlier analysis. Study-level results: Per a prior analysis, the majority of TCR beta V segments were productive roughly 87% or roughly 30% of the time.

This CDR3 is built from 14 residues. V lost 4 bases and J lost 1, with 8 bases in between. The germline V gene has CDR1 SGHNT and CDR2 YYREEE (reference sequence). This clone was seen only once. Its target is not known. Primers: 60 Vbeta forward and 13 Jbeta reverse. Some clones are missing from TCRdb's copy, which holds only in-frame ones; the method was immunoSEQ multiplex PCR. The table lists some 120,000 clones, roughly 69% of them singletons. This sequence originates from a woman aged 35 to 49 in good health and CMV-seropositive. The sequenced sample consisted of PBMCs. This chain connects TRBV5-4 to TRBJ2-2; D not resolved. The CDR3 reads CASSPVKNTGELFF. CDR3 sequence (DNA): TGTGCCAGCAGCCCGGTCAAGAACACCGGGGAGCTGTTTTTT.